Below, 9 T cell receptor beta chains from the same sample are listed, as sequenced in a study of early T cells in non-severe SARS-CoV-2 infection. Using its own MiXCR run on the 5' RACE reads, TCRdb lists one record per CDR3 protein. The table shows around 56,000 distinct CDR3 sequences, with about 7.7% occurring only once. The sequences come from whole blood, collected at baseline. The origin of the receptors is an adult who was a healthcare worker with PCR-confirmed SARS-CoV-2 infection or an uninfected control (not recorded which).

This clonotype has only a few counts. V usage is TRBV27 and J usage is TRBJ2-2; D is undetermined. The CDR3 consists of 12 residues. Trimming removed 3 bases from V and 5 bases from J, with 4 bases in between. Germline V gives CDR1 MNHEY, CDR2 SMNVEV (reference sequence). The CDR3 loop is CASSLATGELFF. CDR3 DNA sequence: TGTGCCAGCAGTTTGGCAACCGGGGAGCTGTTTTTT.

The chain joins TRBV30 to TRBJ1-5; D might be TRBD1 (5 bases). Between the trimmed V and J ends, which lost 0 bases and 7 bases, there was a span of 10 bases. CDR1 and CDR2 from the germline V gene are GTSNPN and SVGIG (reference sequence). The CDR3 has 13 residues. The CDR3 coding sequence is TGTGCCTGGAGTGTAGGGGCAGAACAGCCCCAGCATTTT. This sequence encodes CAWSVGAEQPQHF.

At least ten counts were recorded for this clonotype. This chain links TRBV29-1 with TRBJ1-1; TRBD1 matches at 8 bases. CDR1 and CDR2 (germline): SQVTM, ANQGSEA. CDR3 length: 12 amino acids. Trimming took 0 bases from V and 11 from J; bases not matched to a gene: 5. The CDR3 loop reads CSVEEGTGRAFF. The CDR3 DNA sequence: TGCAGCGTTGAAGAGGGGACAGGTCGTGCTTTCTTT.

The gene calls are TRBV24-1 and TRBJ2-1; no firm D call. CDR3 length: 17 residues. V was shortened by 1 base and J by 7 bases, with 19 bases between the two germline ends. From germline, CDR1 is KGHDR and CDR2 SFDVKD. CDR3 region: CATSDFGMVGIKNEQFF. CDR3 in DNA: TGTGCCACCAGTGATTTTGGGATGGTGGGTATTAAGAATGAGCAGTTCTTC.

In this sample, this clonotype turned up many times. The chain uses TRBV18 and TRBJ1-5; TRBD1 might be the D (5 bases). V shed 4 bases and J shed 0 bases, with 10 bases lying between them. Germline V CDR1 and CDR2: KGHSH, LQKENI. The CDR3 spans 15 residues. This CDR3 reads CASSQDGHSNQPQHF. For the CDR3, the DNA is TGTGCCAGCTCACAAGACGGACATAGCAATCAGCCCCAGCATTTT.

This clonotype was seen more than once but under ten times. V usage is TRBV10-1 and J usage is TRBJ2-1, with 8 bases matching TRBD2. Germline V CDR1 and CDR2: WNHNN, SYGVQD (reference sequence). The CDR3 length is 15 residues. V gave up 7 bases and J gave up 0 bases; unmatched junction bases: 5. CDR3 sequence: CASMVAGGSYNEQFF. In DNA, the CDR3 is TGCGCCAGCATGGTGGCGGGGGGCTCCTACAATGAGCAGTTCTTC.

The chain couples TRBV20-1 to TRBJ1-1, with TRBD1 as a possible D gene (5 bases). CDR1 and CDR2 (germline): DFQATT, SNEGSKA (reference sequence). The CDR3 loop spans 14 amino acids. V lost 0 bases and J lost 5, with 13 bases in between. This chain's CDR3 is CSARERGIGTEAFF. The CDR3 DNA reads TGCAGTGCTAGAGAGAGGGGTATTGGGACTGAAGCTTTCTTT.

The V and J genes are TRBV14 and TRBJ2-2; 7 bases map to TRBD2. CDR3 length: 17 amino acids. Trimming removed 2 bases from V and 3 bases from J; junction bases left unmatched: 9. Looked up from germline, CDR1 is SGHDN and CDR2 is FVKESK. Here the CDR3 DNA reads TGTGCCAGCAGCCAATATTTTGCGGGAGAAGACACCGGGGAGCTGTTTTTT. This encodes CASSQYFAGEDTGELFF.

This clonotype was detected a few times. The chain carries TRBV27 and TRBJ2-7; 11 positions match TRBD2. The germline V gene encodes CDR1 MNHEY and CDR2 SMNVEV (reference sequence). The junction had 3 bases not matched to a gene; V was cut back by 1 base and J by 4 bases. CDR3 length: 15 amino acids. CDR3 nucleotides: TGTGCCAGCAGTTTATATCCTAGCGGGAGGTACGAGCAGTACTTC. As protein: CASSLYPSGRYEQYF.